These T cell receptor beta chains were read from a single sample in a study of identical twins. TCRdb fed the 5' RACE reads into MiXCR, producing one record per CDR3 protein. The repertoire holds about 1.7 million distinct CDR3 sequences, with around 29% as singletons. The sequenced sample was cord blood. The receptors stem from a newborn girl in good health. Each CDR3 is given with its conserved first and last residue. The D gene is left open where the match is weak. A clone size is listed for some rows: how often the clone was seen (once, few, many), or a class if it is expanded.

CDR3nt: TGTGCCAGCAGCGTAGGTCGACCAGGGGATACGCAGTATTTT
CDR3aa: CASSVGRPGDTQYF
d_gene: .
v_gene: TRBV9
j_gene: TRBJ2-3
abundance: few

CDR3nt: TGTGCCAGCAGTTTAGACGGGGGGTACGAGCAGTACTTC
CDR3aa: CASSLDGGYEQYF
d_gene: TRBD2
v_gene: TRBV5-1
j_gene: TRBJ2-7
abundance: many

CDR3nt: TGTGCCAGCAGCCGATCGGTAGCGGACGAGCAGTACTTC
CDR3aa: CASSRSVADEQYF
d_gene: .
v_gene: TRBV7-9
j_gene: TRBJ2-7
abundance: few

CDR3nt: TGTGCCAGCAGTTTATTCAGACAGGGGGATCAGCCCCAGCATTTT
CDR3aa: CASSLFRQGDQPQHF
d_gene: TRBD1
v_gene: TRBV12-3/TRBV12-4
j_gene: TRBJ1-5
abundance: .

CDR3nt: TGTGCCAGCAGCTGGGGACTAGCGGAAAGCACAGATACGCAGTATTTT
CDR3aa: CASSWGLAESTDTQYF
d_gene: TRBD2
v_gene: TRBV7-9
j_gene: TRBJ2-3
abundance: few

CDR3nt: TGTGCCAGCAGGCTGAGACAGGGTATCACTGAAGTTTTCTTT
CDR3aa: CASRLRQGITEVFF
d_gene: TRBD1
v_gene: TRBV7-2
j_gene: TRBJ1-1
abundance: .

CDR3nt: TGCAGTGCTAGATACATCGAGGGTGCTGGCTACACCTTC
CDR3aa: CSARYIEGAGYTF
d_gene: .
v_gene: TRBV20-1
j_gene: TRBJ1-2
abundance: .

CDR3nt: TGTGCCAGCAGTGAGGGGGATCGGAATTCACCCCCCCACTTT
CDR3aa: CASSEGDRNSPPHF
d_gene: .
v_gene: TRBV2
j_gene: TRBJ1-6
abundance: .

CDR3nt: TGCGCCAGCAGCTTGGAGGGACAACAGGGACAGGGCTACACCTTC
CDR3aa: CASSLEGQQGQGYTF
d_gene: TRBD1
v_gene: TRBV5-1
j_gene: TRBJ1-2
abundance: .

CDR3nt: TGTGCCAGCAGGCCCCGGCGTGGAGGCAATGAGCAGTTCTTC
CDR3aa: CASRPRRGGNEQFF
d_gene: .
v_gene: TRBV28
j_gene: TRBJ2-1
abundance: .

CDR3nt: TGTGCCAGCAGTCTACAGGGGGTCGCAGATACGCAGTATTTT
CDR3aa: CASSLQGVADTQYF
d_gene: TRBD1
v_gene: TRBV12-3/TRBV12-4
j_gene: TRBJ2-3
abundance: few

CDR3nt: TGTGCCATCAGTGAGGACAGGGAGAACGAGCAGTACTTC
CDR3aa: CAISEDRENEQYF
d_gene: TRBD1
v_gene: TRBV10-3
j_gene: TRBJ2-7
abundance: few

CDR3nt: TGTGCCAGCAGCCAAGTGGGGCTCGATACGCAGTATTTT
CDR3aa: CASSQVGLDTQYF
d_gene: .
v_gene: TRBV3-1
j_gene: TRBJ2-3
abundance: many

CDR3nt: TGCGCCAGCAGCTGGGGACAGCGAACAGATACGCAGTATTTT
CDR3aa: CASSWGQRTDTQYF
d_gene: TRBD1
v_gene: TRBV5-1
j_gene: TRBJ2-3
abundance: .

CDR3nt: TGCAGTGCTCCAAAAAGCCTAGCGGGCTACGAGCAGTACTTC
CDR3aa: CSAPKSLAGYEQYF
d_gene: TRBD2
v_gene: TRBV20-1
j_gene: TRBJ2-7
abundance: few

CDR3nt: TGTGCCATCAGCTGGACTAGCGGGGGAAACAATGAGCAGTTCTTC
CDR3aa: CAISWTSGGNNEQFF
d_gene: TRBD2
v_gene: TRBV11-2
j_gene: TRBJ2-1
abundance: .

CDR3nt: TGTGCCAGCAAGGGGGCCCTCTACGAGCAGTACTTC
CDR3aa: CASKGALYEQYF
d_gene: TRBD1
v_gene: TRBV12-3/TRBV12-4
j_gene: TRBJ2-7
abundance: .

CDR3nt: TGCAGTGCTAGAGATACGGGGGACACTGAAGCTTTCTTT
CDR3aa: CSARDTGDTEAFF
d_gene: .
v_gene: TRBV20-1
j_gene: TRBJ1-1
abundance: .

CDR3nt: TGTGCCACTACCTTCGGGACATTTGGCCATGAGCAGTTCTTC
CDR3aa: CATTFGTFGHEQFF
d_gene: .
v_gene: TRBV6-1
j_gene: TRBJ2-1
abundance: few

CDR3nt: TGTGCCAGCAGCCCCCTAAGAGGGTCCAGGAATGAGCAGTACTTC
CDR3aa: CASSPLRGSRNEQYF
d_gene: .
v_gene: TRBV13
j_gene: TRBJ2-5
abundance: once

CDR3nt: TGCAGTGCTAGTGGCGCGGGGGGGTACAATGAGCAGTTCTTC
CDR3aa: CSASGAGGYNEQFF
d_gene: TRBD2
v_gene: TRBV20-1
j_gene: TRBJ2-1
abundance: few

CDR3nt: TGTGCCAGCAGCCCCCGGGACTTAGGCACAGATACGCAGTATTTT
CDR3aa: CASSPRDLGTDTQYF
d_gene: .
v_gene: TRBV7-9
j_gene: TRBJ2-3
abundance: few

CDR3nt: TGTGCCAGCGCGTGGGGTGCTAGCACAGATACGCAGTATTTT
CDR3aa: CASAWGASTDTQYF
d_gene: .
v_gene: TRBV12-3/TRBV12-4
j_gene: TRBJ2-3
abundance: .

CDR3nt: TGTGCCAGCAGTTTCTTGACAGGGTGGAGCACTGAAGCTTTCTTT
CDR3aa: CASSFLTGWSTEAFF
d_gene: TRBD1
v_gene: TRBV27
j_gene: TRBJ1-1
abundance: few

CDR3nt: TGTGCCAGCAGCTATGTAACAGGGGGAAGTAGGACAGATGCGCAGTATTTT
CDR3aa: CASSYVTGGSRTDAQYF
d_gene: TRBD1
v_gene: TRBV5-6
j_gene: TRBJ2-3
abundance: once

CDR3nt: TGTGCCAGCAGCCGGGACACGGATTCACCCCTCCACTTT
CDR3aa: CASSRDTDSPLHF
d_gene: .
v_gene: TRBV11-2
j_gene: TRBJ1-6
abundance: .

CDR3nt: TGTGCCAGCAGCCAAGACCCATTAGCGGCGCCCTACAATGAGCAGTTCTTC
CDR3aa: CASSQDPLAAPYNEQFF
d_gene: .
v_gene: TRBV4-2
j_gene: TRBJ2-1
abundance: .

CDR3nt: TGTGCCAGCAGCCCGGGGGACTTCCGCTACGAGCAGTACTTC
CDR3aa: CASSPGDFRYEQYF
d_gene: .
v_gene: TRBV13
j_gene: TRBJ2-7
abundance: few

CDR3nt: TGCAGCGTTGAAGATACAGGAAGGGACACTGAAGCTTTCTTT
CDR3aa: CSVEDTGRDTEAFF
d_gene: .
v_gene: TRBV29-1
j_gene: TRBJ1-1
abundance: .

CDR3nt: TGCAGTGCTGTTACTAGAAATGTGGGGCAGTTCTTC
CDR3aa: CSAVTRNVGQFF
d_gene: .
v_gene: TRBV20-1
j_gene: TRBJ2-1
abundance: many

CDR3nt: TGCAGTGCTAGAGATCTACTAGCGGCCTACGAGCAGTACTTC
CDR3aa: CSARDLLAAYEQYF
d_gene: TRBD2
v_gene: TRBV20-1
j_gene: TRBJ2-7
abundance: .

CDR3nt: TGTGCCACCAGCAGATCGACCGGACTAGCGGGAGCAGATACGCAGTATTTT
CDR3aa: CATSRSTGLAGADTQYF
d_gene: TRBD2
v_gene: TRBV15
j_gene: TRBJ2-3
abundance: .

CDR3nt: TGTGCCAGCAGTTATCAGCCCCAAAACATTCAGTACTTC
CDR3aa: CASSYQPQNIQYF
d_gene: .
v_gene: TRBV28
j_gene: TRBJ2-4
abundance: few

CDR3nt: TGTGCCAGCAGCCCCGGGGCTCTGACAGGGTTAGTCTATGGCTACACCTTC
CDR3aa: CASSPGALTGLVYGYTF
d_gene: TRBD1
v_gene: TRBV11-2
j_gene: TRBJ1-2
abundance: .

CDR3nt: TGTGCCACCAGCGGCGCCCCTTACAATGAGCAGTTCTTC
CDR3aa: CATSGAPYNEQFF
d_gene: .
v_gene: TRBV24-1
j_gene: TRBJ2-1
abundance: .

CDR3nt: TGTGCCAGCAGCCAAGTAGAGGTTCGCAATGAGCAGTTCTTC
CDR3aa: CASSQVEVRNEQFF
d_gene: .
v_gene: TRBV4-2
j_gene: TRBJ2-1
abundance: many

CDR3nt: TGCGCCAGCAGCCCTACTGACCCTCTTTACAATGAGCAGTACTTC
CDR3aa: CASSPTDPLYNEQYF
d_gene: .
v_gene: TRBV5-1
j_gene: TRBJ2-7
abundance: .

CDR3nt: TGCGCCGGCAGCTTGGTGGCGGGAAAAGGTGAAAAACTGTTTTTT
CDR3aa: CAGSLVAGKGEKLFF
d_gene: .
v_gene: TRBV5-1
j_gene: TRBJ1-4
abundance: .

CDR3nt: TGCGCCAGCAGCCAAAGCCCTGAGAGCCAGCCCCAGCATTTT
CDR3aa: CASSQSPESQPQHF
d_gene: .
v_gene: TRBV4-1
j_gene: TRBJ1-5
abundance: few

CDR3nt: TGCGCCAGCAACGACGGCCAGAGTCGGGATACGCAGTATTTT
CDR3aa: CASNDGQSRDTQYF
d_gene: .
v_gene: TRBV5-1
j_gene: TRBJ2-3
abundance: few

CDR3nt: TGTGCCACCAGCAGAGGGTGGAGACAGGGGCAAGCCAAAAACATTCAGTACTTC
CDR3aa: CATSRGWRQGQAKNIQYF
d_gene: TRBD1
v_gene: TRBV15
j_gene: TRBJ2-4
abundance: once

CDR3nt: TGTGCCATCAGCCCCGGGACAGGGGAGGGCGAGCAGTACTTC
CDR3aa: CAISPGTGEGEQYF
d_gene: TRBD1
v_gene: TRBV10-3
j_gene: TRBJ2-7
abundance: .

CDR3nt: TGTGCCACCAGCAGAGATTCAGGACTAGCGGCATATACGCAGTATTTT
CDR3aa: CATSRDSGLAAYTQYF
d_gene: TRBD2
v_gene: TRBV15
j_gene: TRBJ2-3
abundance: .

CDR3nt: TGTGCCAGCAGCTCGGGACTAGCCCGCACAGATACGCAGTATTTT
CDR3aa: CASSSGLARTDTQYF
d_gene: TRBD2
v_gene: TRBV7-2
j_gene: TRBJ2-3
abundance: .

CDR3nt: TGTGCCAGCAGTTACTCGGTTAGCTGCCACGAGCAGTACTTC
CDR3aa: CASSYSVSCHEQYF
d_gene: .
v_gene: TRBV6-5
j_gene: TRBJ2-7
abundance: few

CDR3nt: TGCAGTGCTAGCCCTGTTAACACCGGGGAGCTGTTTTTT
CDR3aa: CSASPVNTGELFF
d_gene: .
v_gene: TRBV20-1
j_gene: TRBJ2-2
abundance: .

CDR3nt: TGTGCCAGCGCCGCAAACAGGCCCTATGAGCAGTACTTC
CDR3aa: CASAANRPYEQYF
d_gene: .
v_gene: TRBV12-3/TRBV12-4
j_gene: TRBJ2-7
abundance: once

CDR3nt: TGCAGTGCATCCAGGGGGGGCCCCGCCAAAAACATTCAGTACTTC
CDR3aa: CSASRGGPAKNIQYF
d_gene: .
v_gene: TRBV20-1
j_gene: TRBJ2-4
abundance: few

CDR3nt: TGTGCCAGCAGCAAAGGGGTAGCGGGAGAGGGCAATGAGCAGTTCTTC
CDR3aa: CASSKGVAGEGNEQFF
d_gene: .
v_gene: TRBV21-1
j_gene: TRBJ2-1
abundance: few

CDR3nt: TGTGCCAGCAGTTCGCCCCGACAGGGTGACCCCGCAGGCTACACCTTC
CDR3aa: CASSSPRQGDPAGYTF
d_gene: TRBD1
v_gene: TRBV12-3/TRBV12-4
j_gene: TRBJ1-2
abundance: few

CDR3nt: TGTGCCAGCAGTTTCCCTCACGGACAGGCTCTGAACACTGAAGCTTTCTTT
CDR3aa: CASSFPHGQALNTEAFF
d_gene: TRBD1
v_gene: TRBV28
j_gene: TRBJ1-1
abundance: .

CDR3nt: TGTGCCAGCAGCAGAAGACAGGGGGGGACCTACGAGCAGTACTTC
CDR3aa: CASSRRQGGTYEQYF
d_gene: TRBD1
v_gene: TRBV12-3/TRBV12-4
j_gene: TRBJ2-7
abundance: .

CDR3nt: TGTGCCAGCACAGGTCTAGGGATGAGGAATGAGCAGTTCTTC
CDR3aa: CASTGLGMRNEQFF
d_gene: .
v_gene: TRBV2
j_gene: TRBJ2-1
abundance: few

CDR3nt: TGTGCCAGCAGTGCCCAAACTAGCGGGAGTAATCCCCAGTACTTC
CDR3aa: CASSAQTSGSNPQYF
d_gene: TRBD2
v_gene: TRBV2
j_gene: TRBJ2-5
abundance: few

CDR3nt: TGTGCCAGCACCCCCAGAGCTAGCGGGGGGCCCCGACGCACAGATACGCAGTATTTT
CDR3aa: CASTPRASGGPRRTDTQYF
d_gene: TRBD2
v_gene: TRBV9
j_gene: TRBJ2-3
abundance: .

CDR3nt: TGCGCCAGCAGCTTGTTACGACCGCCTAATGAAAAACTGTTTTTT
CDR3aa: CASSLLRPPNEKLFF
d_gene: .
v_gene: TRBV5-1
j_gene: TRBJ1-4
abundance: few